The 8 T cell receptor beta chains below were found in one sample sequenced in a study of response to subunit inactivated influenza vaccine. Using its own MiXCR run on the RT-PCR reads, TCRdb lists one record per CDR3 protein. The sample has 500,000 to 600,000 distinct CDR3 sequences; around 15% are singletons. This specimen consisted of PBMCs from blood, obtained 11 to 12 days after vaccination. These receptors were taken from a man aged 50 to 59 who received an inactivated influenza vaccine.

The V gene is TRBV7-2, the J gene TRBJ2-5; the D gene is possibly TRBD2 (6 bases). Trimming removed 5 bases at V and 4 bases at J, with 20 bases between. CDR3 length: 16 residues. The V gene's germline CDR1 is SGHTA and CDR2 FQGNSA. CDR3 DNA: TGTGCCAGCAGCCCCTCGGAGGGTTTCCTATTAGAGACCCAGTACTTC. Amino acids: CASSPSEGFLLETQYF.

This clonotype was seen ten or more times. The chain joins TRBV29-1 to TRBJ2-7; 15 nucleotides align to TRBD2. In germline, CDR1 is SQVTM, CDR2 ANQGSEA. The CDR3 length is 16 residues. With 6 bases clipped from V and 0 bases from J, the junction kept 6 bases outside the gene matches. The CDR3 sequence is CSVSGTSGRSSYEQYF. The CDR3, as DNA: TGCAGCGTCTCCGGGACTAGCGGGAGGAGCTCCTACGAGCAGTACTTC.

This clonotype was found a few times. The rearrangement joins TRBV12-3 or TRBV12-4 to TRBJ1-1, with D unresolved. CDR3 length: 14 amino acids. V gave up 8 bases and J gave up 3 bases, with 16 bases separating them. The CDR3 nucleotides read TGTGCCAGCTCGATCCGCGATTTTGACACTGAAGCTTTCTTT. This gives the protein CASSIRDFDTEAFF.

This chain links TRBV12-3 or TRBV12-4 with TRBJ2-1; D unclear. The CDR3 consists of 14 residues. The V end lost 8 bases, the J end lost 2 bases, and 13 bases lay between the germline ends. CDR3 residues: CASVSSAPYNEQFF. CDR3 DNA sequence: TGTGCCAGCGTCAGTTCGGCCCCCTACAATGAGCAGTTCTTC.

This clonotype was found a few times. The V call is TRBV5-1, the J call TRBJ2-1, with TRBD1 matching over 8 bases. Germline lookup yields CDR1 SGHRS and CDR2 YFSETQ. The CDR3 extends over 16 amino acids. V was pared by 1 base and J by 9 bases, with 12 bases of the junction left unmatched. This CDR3 is CASSLTPGGAMFEQFF. In nucleotides, the CDR3 is TGCGCCAGCAGCTTGACACCAGGGGGCGCGATGTTTGAGCAGTTCTTC.

This clonotype was found a few times. The rearrangement uses TRBV7-8 and TRBJ1-5, with D perhaps TRBD1 (6 bases). Germline V CDR1 and CDR2: SGHVS, FQNEAQ. CDR3 length equals 14 residues. Trimming removed 5 bases from V and 9 bases from J, with 17 bases in between. CDR3 DNA: TGTGCCAGCAGCCTCGGGGACAACGGACGGCCCCAGCATTTT. Translating gives CASSLGDNGRPQHF.

The CDR3 spells CASTNAKETQYF. The DNA for the CDR3 is TGTGCCAGCACGAACGCGAAAGAGACCCAGTACTTC. This chain links TRBV6-6 with TRBJ2-5; D unresolved. Looked up from germline, CDR1 is MNHNY and CDR2 is SVGAGI (reference sequence). This CDR3 contains 12 residues. V was shortened by 7 bases and J by 3 bases, with 9 bases between the two germline ends.

This clonotype was seen a few times. The chain couples TRBV28 to TRBJ1-5, with 8 nucleotides matching TRBD1. In germline, CDR1 is MDHEN, CDR2 SYDVKM. CDR3 length: 15 amino acids. The J segment lost 1 base and the V segment lost 8 bases, leaving 7 bases of the junction unmatched. The CDR3 DNA is TGTGCCAGCCGAAAACAGGGGGGGAGCAATCAGCCCCAGCATTTT. This gives the protein CASRKQGGSNQPQHF.